This T cell receptor beta chain was identified in a study of human CD8 memory T cell subsets. The TCR beta sequencing libraries came from UMI-labeled 5' RACE. TCRdb reprocessed the 5' RACE reads and stores each CDR3 protein as one record, lacking DNA. The listing records 19,000 or so distinct CDR3 sequences. The CDR3 sequence is 14 residues long. The germline gives CDR1 SQVTM, CDR2 ANQGSEA. This sequence joins TRBV29-1 and TRBJ2-7; there is no DNA to check the TCRdb D call of TRBD1. The sample taken for sequencing was CD8+ stem-like memory T cells (TSCM and TCM) sorted from PBMCs. Subset specified: stem-like memory CD8 T cells (TSTEM), CCR7+ PD-1- TIGIT-. The TCR was taken from a human donor in good health. CDR3: CSVEGGELGYEQYF.